The 25 T cell receptor beta chains below were found in one sample sequenced in a study of shared clonotypes between healthy human individuals. Assay: immunoSEQ multiplex PCR; the TCRdb copy retains only in-frame clones and omits some. The sample gives more than 2,000,000 clones, 85% to 95% of which show up once; about 0.39% is in the top ten. Specimen: naive CD4+ T cells from PBMCs. Subset: CD45RA+ positively selected. The receptor set was obtained from a man younger than 35 in good health. Some clones in this sample may be carry-over from other donors' samples.

This clone was counted between two and nine times. Other DNA sequences of this sample code for an identical CDR3. The chain joins TRBV5-1 to TRBJ2-6; D is ambiguous. V was clipped by 0 bases and J by 0 bases, with 4 bases between them. Per germline, CDR1 SGHRS and CDR2 YFSETQ. The length of the CDR3 is 15 residues. The DNA of the CDR3 is TGCGCCAGCAGCTTGGGGAGCTCTGGGGCCAACGTCCTGACTTTC. Translated: CASSLGSSGANVLTF.

The chain links TRBV14 to TRBJ1-2; D not resolved. Per germline, CDR1 SGHDN and CDR2 FVKESK. Trimming removed 4 bases from V and 6 bases from J, with 12 bases in between. This CDR3 spans 13 amino acids. The CDR3 here is CASSRTPFDGYTF. Written as DNA, the CDR3 is TGTGCCAGCAGCCGAACCCCCTTCGATGGCTACACCTTC.

The chain is built from TRBV29-1 and TRBJ1-1, with D perhaps matching TRBD1 (5 bases). This CDR3 is 14 amino acids long. Per the germline V gene, CDR1 is SQVTM and CDR2 is ANQGSEA. V was trimmed by 1 base and J by 0 bases, leaving 9 bases between them. The CDR3 DNA reads TGCAGCGTTGAAGGGGGGAGGATGAACACTGAAGCTTTCTTT. It yields the protein CSVEGGRMNTEAFF.

The chain combines TRBV19 with TRBJ2-1, with no clear D. CDR1 is LNHDA, CDR2 SQIVND, per germline (reference sequence). This CDR3 has 12 residues. V lost 7 bases, J lost 6 bases, and 10 bases lay in between. The DNA for the CDR3 is TGTGCCAGTAAAGATACCAGCAATGAGCAGTTCTTC. Translating gives CASKDTSNEQFF.

This chain links TRBV13 with TRBJ1-1; D ambiguous. The V end was cut by 5 bases, the J end by 10 bases, with 20 bases between. The CDR3 sequence is 14 residues long. Germline CDR1 and CDR2: PRHDT and FYEKMQ (reference sequence). CDR3 residues: CASSLDAFKLGAFF. The CDR3 nucleotides are TGTGCCAGCAGCCTAGACGCCTTCAAACTGGGAGCTTTCTTT.

Details on this clone: The sample contains more than one DNA sequence encoding this CDR3. This chain uses TRBV6-5 with TRBJ2-1, with 9 bases that match TRBD1. Trimming took 0 bases from V and 4 from J; bases not matched to a gene: 1. CDR3 size: 15 residues. Germline loops: CDR1 MNHEY, CDR2 SVGAGI. Written as DNA, the CDR3 is TGTGCCAGCAGTTACTCGGGGACAGGGTACAATGAGCAGTTCTTC. This gives the protein CASSYSGTGYNEQFF.

The V and J genes are TRBV18 and TRBJ2-1; D unclear. Looked up from germline, CDR1 is KGHSH and CDR2 is LQKENI. The CDR3 has 15 residues. V shed 3 bases and J shed 2 bases, with 11 bases lying between them. CDR3 in amino acids: CASSPSPIPYNEQFF. CDR3 DNA sequence: TGTGCCAGCTCACCTAGCCCAATCCCCTACAATGAGCAGTTCTTC.

As to this clone: Within the sample, other DNA sequences also encode this same CDR3. J is TRBJ1-1 and V is TRBV2; no firm D call. There are 12 residues in the CDR3. V gave up 6 bases and J gave up 4 bases, with 9 bases separating them. The germline CDR1 and CDR2 sequences are SNHLY and FYNNEI. The CDR3 bases are TGTGCCAGCAGAGAGGGTCCCACTGAAGCTTTCTTT. This codes for CASREGPTEAFF.

V gene TRBV28 combines with J gene TRBJ1-3; 7 bases align to TRBD1. Germline V gives CDR1 MDHEN, CDR2 SYDVKM. The CDR3 has 15 residues. With 2 bases clipped from V and 4 bases from J, the junction kept 5 bases outside the gene matches. The CDR3 DNA sequence: TGTGCCAGCAGTTTACTGACAGGGTCCGGAAACACCATATATTTT. Translated, it gives CASSLLTGSGNTIYF.

This clone was observed a single time. This chain links TRBV4-2 with TRBJ2-3, with a tentative D call TRBD2 (5 bases). V gave up 0 bases and J gave up 4 bases, with 17 bases separating them. CDR3 length equals 17 residues. Germline V gene lookup returns CDR1 LGHNA and CDR2 YNFKEQ. The CDR3 region is CASSQDEVARRADTQYF. The CDR3 bases are TGTGCCAGCAGCCAAGATGAGGTAGCGAGAAGGGCAGATACGCAGTATTTT.

The rearrangement uses TRBV7-2 and TRBJ2-3, with D possibly TRBD2 on 6 matching bases. The CDR3 runs 15 residues. Between the trimmed V and J ends, which lost 5 bases and 6 bases, there was a span of 18 bases. Germline-derived CDR1 and CDR2 are SGHTA and FQGNSA. The CDR3: CASSRHPGAGDTQYF. CDR3 in DNA: TGTGCCAGCAGCCGTCATCCGGGAGCCGGGGATACGCAGTATTTT.

This chain joins TRBV28 and TRBJ2-5, with unresolved D. This CDR3 spans 15 amino acids. Trimming removed 6 bases from V and 3 bases from J, with 17 bases in between. Germline V gene lookup returns CDR1 MDHEN and CDR2 SYDVKM. The DNA of the CDR3 is TGTGCCAGCAGGCCTTACTCGGGCCGAGAAGAGACCCAGTACTTC. As protein: CASRPYSGREETQYF.

The chain uses TRBV10-2 and TRBJ2-2, with D tentatively TRBD1 or TRBD2 (5 bases each). CDR3 length: 14 amino acids. V lost 4 bases to trimming and J lost 1 base, with 7 bases between them. CDR1 is WSHSY, CDR2 SAAADI, per germline. The CDR3 loop reads CASSGGENTGELFF. In nucleotides, the CDR3 is TGCGCCAGCAGTGGAGGGGAGAACACCGGGGAGCTGTTTTTT.

V usage is TRBV6-4 and J usage is TRBJ2-1; TRBD1 or TRBD2 may be the D gene (5 bases each). This CDR3 is 14 amino acids long. From germline, CDR1 is MRHNA and CDR2 SNTAGT. Trimming left V 6 bases short and J 8 bases short, with 17 bases between. CDR3 sequence: CASSPAERGHEQFF. The CDR3 region has the DNA TGTGCCAGCAGCCCGGCGGAGAGGGGCCATGAGCAGTTCTTC.

The chain couples TRBV2 to TRBJ2-1; D not resolved. This CDR3 has 13 amino acids. The germline V gene encodes CDR1 SNHLY and CDR2 FYNNEI. V was shortened by 4 bases and J by 9 bases, with 13 bases between the two germline ends. Here the CDR3 reads CASSGETGGEQFF. CDR3 bases: TGTGCCAGCAGTGGGGAAACGGGTGGTGAGCAGTTCTTC.

The chain uses TRBV10-3 and TRBJ2-3, with 7 nucleotides matching TRBD2. Germline V gene sequence: CDR1 ENHRY, CDR2 SYGVKD. The CDR3 loop spans 17 amino acids. V gave up 3 bases and J gave up 2 bases; unmatched junction bases: 11. The CDR3 DNA reads TGTGCCATCAGTGACCGCCGGCTAGCGGATCTCACAGATACGCAGTATTTT. Its translation is CAISDRRLADLTDTQYF.

V and J are TRBV6-5 and TRBJ2-5; possibly TRBD1 for D (6 bases). The J call may not be correct, given that the DNA end is closer to TRBJ2-7. The length of the CDR3 is 13 residues. Germline lookup yields CDR1 MNHEY and CDR2 SVGAGI. The CDR3 DNA reads as TGTGCCAGCAGTTACGACAGGTATTACGAGCAGTACTTC. The encoded protein is CASSYDRYYEQYF.

V is TRBV5-1 and J is TRBJ2-7; 10 bases agree with TRBD2. Germline trimming cut 0 bases from V and 1 base from J; bases unmatched to any gene: 7. Germline CDR1 SGHRS, CDR2 YFSETQ. The CDR3 extends over 17 amino acids. Here the CDR3 reads CASSLAPPAGGSYEQYF. In DNA, the CDR3 is TGCGCCAGCAGCTTGGCCCCCCCAGCGGGAGGGTCCTACGAGCAGTACTTC.

Regarding this clone: The sample has other DNA sequences that encode this CDR3 too. J is TRBJ2-3 and V is TRBV6-5; perhaps TRBD2 as D (6 bases). The CDR3 runs to 11 residues. Trimming stripped 2 bases from V and 9 bases from J, with 6 bases between. The V gene's germline CDR1 is MNHEY and CDR2 SVGAGI. The CDR3 loop reads CASSYGGTQYF. CDR3 sequence (DNA): TGTGCCAGCAGTTACGGAGGGACGCAGTATTTT.

The rearrangement links TRBV25-1 to TRBJ2-1, with TRBD2 matching over 7 bases. The trim removed 6 bases at V and 2 bases at J, leaving 4 bases unmatched. This CDR3 spans 14 amino acids. CDR1 MGHDK and CDR2 SYGVNS come from the germline V gene. The CDR3 DNA reads TGTGCCAGCAGAGCGGGAATAGCCTACAATGAGCAGTTCTTC. Amino acids: CASRAGIAYNEQFF.

This clone has only one observation. V and J are TRBV28 and TRBJ1-2, with no clear D. The V gene's germline CDR1 is MDHEN and CDR2 SYDVKM. Trimming removed 7 bases from V and 4 bases from J, with 22 bases in between. This CDR3 has 16 amino acids. In DNA form, the CDR3 reads TGTGCCAGCACCTCAACACCTGCGAGGAGGAGCTATGGCTACACCTTC. Its protein is CASTSTPARRSYGYTF.

The gene calls are TRBV4-1 and TRBJ2-3, with a tentative D call TRBD1 (5 bases). This CDR3 region has 14 residues. Germline V CDR1 and CDR2: MGHRA, YSYEKL. Trimming stripped 1 base from V and 6 bases from J, with 11 bases between. CDR3 sequence: CASSQVRGSDTQYF. In nucleotides, the CDR3 is TGCGCCAGCAGCCAAGTTAGGGGTTCGGATACGCAGTATTTT.

This clone was observed a handful of times. The chain employs TRBV28 and TRBJ1-1, with D tentatively TRBD1 (6 bases). The CDR3 spans 15 residues. Germline CDR1 reads MDHEN; CDR2 reads SYDVKM. Trimming removed 7 bases at V and 0 bases at J, with 15 bases between. CDR3 nucleotide sequence: TGTGCCAGCAATCCCCCTGGACAGCTGAACACTGAAGCTTTCTTT. Translation gives CASNPPGQLNTEAFF.

This chain uses TRBV5-1 with TRBJ2-5, with 11 positions matching TRBD2. The J call may be in error: the DNA end matches TRBJ2-7 better. CDR3 size: 15 residues. Germline loops: CDR1 SGHRS, CDR2 YFSETQ. The CDR3 nucleotides read TGCGCCAGCAGCTTGCTCCTAGCGGGGGGATCCGAGCAGTACTTC. Its protein is CASSLLLAGGSEQYF.

The chain uses TRBV30 and TRBJ2-1; a weak D match, TRBD2 (5 bases). Germline V lookup: CDR1 GTSNPN, CDR2 SVGIG (reference sequence). The CDR3 covers 13 residues. Trimming took 1 base from V and 4 from J, leaving 8 bases between them. The CDR3 coding sequence is TGTGCCTGGAGTGCCGGGATGTACAATGAGCAGTTCTTC. Its protein is CAWSAGMYNEQFF.